Listed below are T cell receptor beta chains from one sample, sequenced in a study of T cell repertoires in cytomegalovirus infection. TCRdb independently ran MiXCR on the reads; one entry per CDR3 protein. The data show about 530,000 distinct CDR3 sequences, with more than 20% seen just once and roughly 13% held by the top ten. The sample consisted of PBMCs. The receptors come from a human donor in good health (CMV status not recorded). Some clones in this sample may be carry-over from other donors' samples. Both conserved end residues are trimmed from each CDR3.

TRBV7-2	10	TRBJ1-6	ASSEYNSPLH
TRBV5-4	13	TRBJ1-1	ASSVAGTANTEAF
TRBV20-1	13	TRBJ2-5	SARVGTARQETQY
TRBV20-1	12	TRBJ2-1	SASGASGRDEQF
TRBV28	14	TRBJ2-5	ASRLGLAGIQETQY
TRBV7-8	14	TRBJ2-2	ASSSLIAGRTGELF
TRBV2	10	TRBJ1-1	ASSDNWPEAF
TRBV7-9	10	TRBJ2-1	ASSRGQGQQF
TRBV11-2	14	TRBJ2-3	ASSPHEETSTDTQY
TRBV11-3	13	TRBJ2-3	ASSLDLGRANTQY
TRBV29-1	11	TRBJ1-2	SVEDRASYGYT
TRBV7-2	13	TRBJ2-1	ASSPRTNSYNEQF
TRBV7-2	12	TRBJ2-3	ASSLEGRTDTQY
TRBV7-2	13	TRBJ2-5	ASSRGGGGMETQY